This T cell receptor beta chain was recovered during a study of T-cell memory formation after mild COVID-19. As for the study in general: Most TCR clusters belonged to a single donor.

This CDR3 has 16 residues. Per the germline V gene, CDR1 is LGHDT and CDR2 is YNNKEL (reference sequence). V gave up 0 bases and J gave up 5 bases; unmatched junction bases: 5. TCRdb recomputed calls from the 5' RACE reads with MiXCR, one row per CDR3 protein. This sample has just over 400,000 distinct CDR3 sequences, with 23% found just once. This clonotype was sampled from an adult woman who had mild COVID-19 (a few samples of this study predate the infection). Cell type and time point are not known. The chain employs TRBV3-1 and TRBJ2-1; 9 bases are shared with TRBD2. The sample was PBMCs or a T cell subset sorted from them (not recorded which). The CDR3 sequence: CASSQDWLAGHNEQFF. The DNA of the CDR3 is TGTGCCAGCAGCCAAGATTGGCTAGCGGGGCACAATGAGCAGTTCTTC.